This T cell receptor (beta chain) derives from a study of T-cell memory formation after mild COVID-19. Study-level background: Clusters were largely donor specific.

Each CDR3 protein gets one entry after TCRdb re-called the 5' RACE reads with MiXCR. The sample records 500,000 to 650,000 distinct CDR3 sequences, less than 25% being singletons. Germline V gene data show CDR1 as MGHDK and CDR2 as SYGVNS. Trimming stripped 2 bases from V and 5 bases from J, with 9 bases between. The CDR3 is made up of 14 amino acids. At least ten counts were recorded for this clonotype. Sequences were obtained from PBMCs or a T cell subset sorted from them (not recorded which). The chain combines TRBV25-1 with TRBJ2-2, with D perhaps matching TRBD2 (6 bases). The origin of this receptor is an adult woman who had mild COVID-19 (a few samples of this study predate the infection). Cell type and time point are not known. The CDR3 DNA reads as TGTGCCAGCAGTGAACGGGCGGGGACCGGGGAGCTGTTTTTT. It specifies CASSERAGTGELFF.